Listed below are T cell receptor beta chains from one sample, sequenced in a study of blood T cell repertoires in COVID-19. Sequencing was performed with immunoSEQ multiplex PCR; in TCRdb, only in-frame clones are kept and a portion is missing. The repertoire holds around 460,000 clones, with about 90% as singletons. Material: peripheral blood. The receptors originated from a man aged 18 to 29 with COVID-19, enrolled during active disease. Each CDR3 is given with its conserved first and last residue. Each record gives: V gene, J gene, clone size, D gene, CDR3 DNA, CDR3 protein. D genes are given only for firm matches. Clone sizes are given selectively: once, few, many, or a class where the clone is expanded.

v_gene: TRBV15
j_gene: TRBJ1-2
abundance: NA
d_gene: NA
CDR3nt: TGTGCCACCAGCAGAGATCTCGCGGGGGGCGGGGGCTACACCTTC
CDR3aa: CATSRDLAGGGGYTF

v_gene: TRBV27
j_gene: TRBJ2-7
abundance: NA
d_gene: NA
CDR3nt: TGTGCCACAGGGGACCGGGACTACCCCTGGGAGCAGTACTTC
CDR3aa: CATGDRDYPWEQYF

v_gene: TRBV11-3
j_gene: TRBJ1-1
abundance: NA
d_gene: NA
CDR3nt: TGTGCCAGCAGCCTGACAGTGAACACTGAAGCTTTCTTT
CDR3aa: CASSLTVNTEAFF

v_gene: TRBV4-2
j_gene: TRBJ2-1
abundance: NA
d_gene: TRBD2
CDR3nt: TGTGCCAGCAGCCAATCGGGACTAGCGGGGGGGCTTAGATCCTACAATGAGCAGTTCTTC
CDR3aa: CASSQSGLAGGLRSYNEQFF

v_gene: TRBV21-1
j_gene: TRBJ1-3
abundance: NA
d_gene: NA
CDR3nt: TGTGCCAGCAGCAAAGGGTCTGGGCTCGGTGGAAACACCATATATTTT
CDR3aa: CASSKGSGLGGNTIYF

v_gene: TRBV7-8
j_gene: TRBJ2-1
abundance: NA
d_gene: TRBD2
CDR3nt: TGTGCCAGCAGCTCGACTAGCGGGGGATACAATGAGCAGTTCTTC
CDR3aa: CASSSTSGGYNEQFF

v_gene: TRBV19
j_gene: TRBJ1-4
abundance: NA
d_gene: NA
CDR3nt: TGTGCCAGTAGTACAGGACAGAATGAAAAACTGTTTTTT
CDR3aa: CASSTGQNEKLFF

v_gene: TRBV3-1/TRBV3-2
j_gene: TRBJ2-2
abundance: few
d_gene: NA
CDR3nt: TGTGCCAGCAGCTCCCACGGTGAAAACACCGGGGAGCTGTTTTTT
CDR3aa: CASSSHGENTGELFF

v_gene: TRBV6-5
j_gene: TRBJ1-2
abundance: NA
d_gene: NA
CDR3nt: TGTGCCAGCATGGAGAATTTTAACTATGGCTACACCTTC
CDR3aa: CASMENFNYGYTF

v_gene: TRBV5-6
j_gene: TRBJ1-1
abundance: NA
d_gene: TRBD1
CDR3nt: TGTGCCAGCAGCCGCGACAGGGCGGGAGGAGCTTTCTTT
CDR3aa: CASSRDRAGGAFF

v_gene: TRBV18
j_gene: TRBJ2-1
abundance: NA
d_gene: NA
CDR3nt: TGTGCCAGCTCAAAACGGACAGCATCCTACAATGAGCAGTTCTTC
CDR3aa: CASSKRTASYNEQFF

v_gene: TRBV19
j_gene: TRBJ2-1
abundance: NA
d_gene: TRBD2
CDR3nt: TGTGCCAGTAGTCCGACTAGCTCCTCCAATGAGCAGTTCTTC
CDR3aa: CASSPTSSSNEQFF

v_gene: TRBV4-1
j_gene: TRBJ1-2
abundance: NA
d_gene: NA
CDR3nt: TGCGCCAGCAGCCCCCGGGATTTTGACTATGGCTACACCTTC
CDR3aa: CASSPRDFDYGYTF

v_gene: TRBV2
j_gene: TRBJ2-5
abundance: NA
d_gene: TRBD2
CDR3nt: TGTGCCAGCAGAGGCGGGAGAGTATCTTTGGTTGGCCAGTACTTC
CDR3aa: CASRGGRVSLVGQYF

v_gene: TRBV6-5
j_gene: TRBJ1-1
abundance: NA
d_gene: TRBD1
CDR3nt: TGTGCCAGCAGTTACGCCCTACAGGGGGTGGGGACTGAAGCTTTCTTT
CDR3aa: CASSYALQGVGTEAFF